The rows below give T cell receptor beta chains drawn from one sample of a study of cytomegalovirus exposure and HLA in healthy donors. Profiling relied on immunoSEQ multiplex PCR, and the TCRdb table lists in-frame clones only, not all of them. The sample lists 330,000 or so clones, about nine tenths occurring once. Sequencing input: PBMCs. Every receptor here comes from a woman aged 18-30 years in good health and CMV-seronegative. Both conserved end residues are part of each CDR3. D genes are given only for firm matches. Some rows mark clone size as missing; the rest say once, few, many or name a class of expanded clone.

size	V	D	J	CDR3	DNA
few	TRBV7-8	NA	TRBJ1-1	CASSLAERRNTEAFF	TGTGCCAGCAGCTTAGCGGAGCGGAGGAACACTGAAGCTTTCTTT
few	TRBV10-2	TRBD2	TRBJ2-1	CASSETLLAGGSNEQFF	TGCGCCAGCAGTGAGACGCTCCTAGCGGGAGGTTCCAATGAGCAGTTCTTC
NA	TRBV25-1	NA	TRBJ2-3	CASSAQGTDTQYF	TGTGCCAGCAGTGCACAGGGCACAGATACGCAGTATTTT
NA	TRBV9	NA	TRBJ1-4	CASSSGWEGPGEKLFF	TGTGCCAGCAGCTCCGGATGGGAGGGGCCTGGTGAAAAACTGTTTTTT
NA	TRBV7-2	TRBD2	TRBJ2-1	CASSLAGGASSYNEQFF	TGTGCCAGCAGCTTGGCGGGAGGGGCAAGCTCCTACAATGAGCAGTTCTTC
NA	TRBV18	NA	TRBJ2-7	CASSQGTPYEQYF	TGTGCCAGCTCACAGGGGACACCGTACGAGCAGTACTTC
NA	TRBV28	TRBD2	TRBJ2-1	CASKQKGLAGVRYNEQFF	TGTGCCAGCAAGCAGAAAGGGCTAGCGGGAGTTCGGTACAATGAGCAGTTCTTC
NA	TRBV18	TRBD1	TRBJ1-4	CASSPPVQGGEEKLFF	TGTGCCAGCTCACCACCCGTTCAGGGGGGAGAAGAAAAACTGTTTTTT
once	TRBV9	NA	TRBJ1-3	CASSVETVSGNTIYF	TGTGCCAGCAGCGTAGAGACAGTCTCTGGAAACACCATATATTTT
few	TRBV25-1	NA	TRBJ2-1	CASNRAESSYNEQFF	TGTGCCAGCAACAGGGCAGAAAGCTCCTACAATGAGCAGTTCTTC
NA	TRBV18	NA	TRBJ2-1	CASSPPARGGEQFF	TGTGCCAGCTCACCACCGGCTAGAGGCGGTGAGCAGTTCTTC
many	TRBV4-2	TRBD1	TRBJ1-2	CASSQGLGTAYGYTF	TGTGCCAGCAGCCAAGGTTTGGGGACAGCCTATGGCTACACCTTC
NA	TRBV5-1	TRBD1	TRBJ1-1	CASSQWTGDTEAFF	TGCGCCAGCAGCCAGTGGACAGGGGACACTGAAGCTTTCTTT
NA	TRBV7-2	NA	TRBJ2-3	CASSPAGTPPYTDTQYF	TGTGCCAGCAGCCCGGCAGGCACCCCCCCTTACACAGATACGCAGTATTTT
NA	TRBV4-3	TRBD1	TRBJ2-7	CASSRIGTGFNEQYF	TGCGCCAGCAGCCGAATTGGGACAGGTTTCAACGAGCAGTACTTC
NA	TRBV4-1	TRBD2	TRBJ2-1	CASSRSGLAGLGEQFF	TGCGCCAGCAGTAGATCGGGACTAGCGGGTCTCGGTGAGCAGTTCTTC
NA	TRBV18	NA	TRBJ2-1	CASSQGWGSYNEQFF	TGTGCCAGCTCACAGGGGTGGGGCTCCTACAATGAGCAGTTCTTC
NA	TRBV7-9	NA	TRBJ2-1	CASSLAPPGYEQFF	TGTGCCAGCAGCTTAGCTCCTCCAGGGTATGAGCAGTTCTTC
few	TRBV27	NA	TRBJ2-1	CASSSPDRYNEQFF	TGTGCCAGCAGTTCCCCCGACAGATACAATGAGCAGTTCTTC
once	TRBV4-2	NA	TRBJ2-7	CASSQEVVRLPYEQYF	TGTGCCAGCAGCCAAGAGGTGGTCAGGCTCCCCTACGAGCAGTACTTC
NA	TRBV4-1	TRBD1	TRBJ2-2	CASSLDRGGTGELFF	TGCGCCAGCAGCCTAGACAGGGGTGGCACCGGGGAGCTGTTTTTT
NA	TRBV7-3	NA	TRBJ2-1	CASSLNQNSYNEQFF	TGTGCCAGCAGCTTAAATCAGAACTCCTACAATGAGCAGTTCTTC
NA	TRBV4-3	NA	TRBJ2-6	CASSQGPGIRPGANVLTF	TGCGCCAGCAGCCAAGGACCCGGGATCCGCCCCGGGGCCAACGTCCTGACTTTC
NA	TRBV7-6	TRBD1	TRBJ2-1	CASSGGQGTNEQFF	TGTGCCAGCAGCGGAGGACAGGGAACCAATGAGCAGTTCTTC
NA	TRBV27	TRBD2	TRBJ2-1	CASSLAGAGNEQFF	TGTGCCAGCAGTTTAGCGGGAGCGGGCAATGAGCAGTTCTTC
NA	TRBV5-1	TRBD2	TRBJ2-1	CASSSASGSDEQFF	TGCGCCAGCAGCTCAGCTAGCGGATCGGATGAGCAGTTCTTC
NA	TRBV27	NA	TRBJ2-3	CASSILAGTDTQYF	TGTGCCAGCAGTATATTAGCGGGCACAGATACGCAGTATTTT
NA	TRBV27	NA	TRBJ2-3	CASPPSDTQYF	TGTGCCAGCCCCCCATCAGATACGCAGTATTTT
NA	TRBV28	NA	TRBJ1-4	CASSTSGVTNEKLFF	TGTGCCAGCAGTACCTCAGGGGTAACTAATGAAAAACTGTTTTTT
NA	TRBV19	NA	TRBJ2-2	CASMSRQNWMNTGELFF	TGTGCCAGTATGTCCCGACAAAACTGGATGAACACCGGGGAGCTGTTTTTT
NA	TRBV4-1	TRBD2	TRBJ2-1	CASSLWKDGLAGASYNEQFF	TGCGCCAGCAGCCTCTGGAAGGATGGACTAGCGGGGGCCTCCTACAATGAGCAGTTCTTC
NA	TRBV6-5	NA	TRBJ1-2	CASSEQLNYGYTF	TGTGCCAGCAGTGAACAGCTTAACTATGGCTACACCTTC
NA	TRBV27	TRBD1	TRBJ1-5	CASSLRTGIYQPQHF	TGTGCCAGCAGTTTAAGGACAGGGATTTATCAGCCCCAGCATTTT
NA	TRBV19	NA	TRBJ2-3	CASSSGQWADTQYF	TGTGCCAGTAGTAGCGGACAATGGGCCGATACGCAGTATTTT
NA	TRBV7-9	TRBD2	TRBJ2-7	CASSSLTSGYEQYF	TGTGCCAGCAGCTCCTTGACTAGCGGCTACGAGCAGTACTTC
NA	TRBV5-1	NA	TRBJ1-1	CASSFGTSEAFF	TGCGCCAGCAGCTTCGGGACAAGTGAAGCTTTCTTT
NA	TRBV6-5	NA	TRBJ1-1	CASSYGVRGMNTEAFF	TGTGCCAGCAGTTACGGGGTCAGGGGCATGAACACTGAAGCTTTCTTT
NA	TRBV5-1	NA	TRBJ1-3	CASSLERGNTIYF	TGCGCCAGCAGCTTGGAGAGGGGGAACACCATATATTTT
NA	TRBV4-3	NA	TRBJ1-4	CASSQEEAIGVGGREKLFF	TGCGCCAGCAGCCAAGAAGAGGCCATAGGTGTCGGGGGAAGGGAAAAACTGTTTTTT
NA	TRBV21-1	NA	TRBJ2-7	CASSKRTGDYEQYF	TGTGCCAGCAGCAAACGGACAGGGGACTACGAGCAGTACTTC
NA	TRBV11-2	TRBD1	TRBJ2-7	CASSLGPGQGDEQYF	TGTGCCAGCAGCTTAGGTCCGGGACAGGGTGACGAGCAGTACTTC
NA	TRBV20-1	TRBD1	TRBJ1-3	CSAHGQGIIYF	TGCAGTGCCCATGGACAGGGGATCATATATTTT
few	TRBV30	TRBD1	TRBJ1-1	CAWSPRDRDTEAFF	TGTGCCTGGAGTCCCCGGGACAGGGACACTGAAGCTTTCTTT
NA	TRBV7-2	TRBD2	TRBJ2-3	CASHYAGGPDTQYF	TGTGCCAGCCACTACGCGGGAGGGCCAGATACGCAGTATTTT
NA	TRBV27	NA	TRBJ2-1	CASSLAGQSWEQFF	TGTGCCAGCAGTTTGGCGGGACAGAGCTGGGAGCAGTTCTTC
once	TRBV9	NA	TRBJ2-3	CASSYGGVGTDTQYF	TGTGCCAGCAGCTACGGGGGAGTGGGGACAGATACGCAGTATTTT
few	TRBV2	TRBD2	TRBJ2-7	CASSGEGTYEQYF	TGTGCCAGCAGTGGGGAGGGGACGTACGAGCAGTACTTC
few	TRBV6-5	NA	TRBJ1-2	CASRTTWGYTF	TGTGCCAGCAGGACTACTTGGGGCTACACCTTC
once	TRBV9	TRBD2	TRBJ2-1	CASSALRASGRADEQFF	TGTGCCAGCAGCGCTCTTCGCGCTAGCGGGAGGGCGGATGAGCAGTTCTTC
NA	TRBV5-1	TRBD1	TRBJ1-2	CASSLADRFYGYTF	TGCGCCAGCAGCTTGGCGGACAGGTTCTATGGCTACACCTTC
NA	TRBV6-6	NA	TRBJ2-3	CASSYSTPQVTDTQYF	TGTGCCAGCAGTTACTCGACCCCACAGGTCACAGATACGCAGTATTTT
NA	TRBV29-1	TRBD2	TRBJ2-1	CSVETSEKPSYNEQFF	TGCAGCGTGGAAACTAGCGAGAAGCCCTCCTACAATGAGCAGTTCTTC
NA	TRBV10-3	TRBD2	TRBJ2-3	CAISESSGRGTDTQYF	TGTGCCATCAGTGAGTCTAGCGGGAGGGGCACAGATACGCAGTATTTT
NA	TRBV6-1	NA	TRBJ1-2	CASSESGSIYGYTF	TGTGCCAGCAGTGAAAGTGGCAGTATCTATGGCTACACCTTC
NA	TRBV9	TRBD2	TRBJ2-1	CASSARLAVYNEQFF	TGTGCCAGCAGCGCTCGACTAGCGGTATACAATGAGCAGTTCTTC
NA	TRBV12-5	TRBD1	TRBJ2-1	CASGLTGVTYNEQFF	TGTGCTAGTGGCCTGACAGGGGTAACCTACAATGAGCAGTTCTTC